This TCR beta chain originates from a study of spatial heterogeneity in lung cancer. On the study more broadly: An average of more than ten raw reads was observed per unique TCR and UMI combination. Regarding the study as a whole: In blood, ubiquitous expanded tumor TCRs appeared more at resection than follow-up.

In the library, each TCR cDNA molecule bore its own unique molecular identifier. TCRdb redid the calling of the 5' RACE reads with MiXCR, one entry per CDR3 protein. Here the sample spans roughly 100,000 distinct CDR3 sequences, over 8.5% being singletons. This clonotype has at least ten counts. Its target is unknown. Time point noted: sample taken at primary tumor resection. Unsorted samples of tumor, nontumor lung or frozen PBMC had their whole RNA sequenced. The CDR3 loop spans 14 amino acids. Trimming removed 7 bases from V and 1 base from J; junction bases left unmatched: 4. Germline CDR1 and CDR2: SNHLY and FYNNEI.

The source of this sequence is a male donor with early-stage non-small cell lung cancer. The chain joins TRBV2 to TRBJ2-5; 9 nucleotides match TRBD2. Sample: PBMCs, taken at surgery. DNA of the CDR3: TGTGCCAGCACTCGGACTAGCGCCCAAGAGACCCAGTACTTC. It yields the protein CASTRTSAQETQYF.